This T cell receptor (beta chain) was captured in a study of T cell clones after liver transplantation. The overall study: Tolerance: complete withdrawal held at least one year, liver enzymes staying within twice normal. Study results and limitations: A larger donor-reactive than third-party decline suggested partial antigen-specific deletion. Graft donor-reactive T cells possibly entered the graft instead of undergoing deletion.

The data were produced by immunoSEQ multiplex PCR, yet TCRdb's version contains in-frame clones alone and is incomplete. The data show roughly 40,000 clones, about 86% seen once. Trimming removed 5 bases from V and 4 bases from J; junction bases left unmatched: 12. Looked up from germline, CDR1 is SEHNR and CDR2 is FQNEAQ (reference sequence). The length of the CDR3 is 17 residues. Sorting of unstimulated PBMCs yielded separate CD3+CD4+ and CD3+CD8+ fractions. To note about this clone: Its specificity is unknown.

This chain connects TRBV7-9 to TRBJ2-2, with 8 positions matching TRBD1. The input for sequencing was CD4+ T cells from blood, taken 24 months after liver transplant. The source of this sequence is a human patient who received a liver transplant. The graft donor may account for some of the T cells. CDR3 sequence: CASSLGTGLKGTGELFF. CDR3 nucleotides: TGTGCCAGCAGCCTGGGGACAGGCCTAAAGGGCACCGGGGAGCTGTTTTTT.